The 6 T cell receptor beta chains listed next were all sequenced from one sample in a study of T cell repertoires in cytomegalovirus infection (dated 2019 in TCRdb). Instrument used: Illumina HiSeq 1500. Starting from the raw public reads, TCRdb applied fastp trimming at Q25, assembled clones with MiXCR and retained in-frame beta chains. Every distinct CDR3 protein forms one entry, paired with its most common genes and DNA. The sample contains about 260,000 distinct CDR3 sequences, approximately 14% of them found a single time. The ten biggest clones cover about 10% of the sample. Sequencing used PBMCs. The receptor set was obtained from a human donor in good health (CMV status not recorded). Some clones in this sample may be carry-over from other donors' samples.

V and J are TRBV29-1 and TRBJ2-7; a possible D gene is TRBD1 (6 bases). Germline CDR1 is SQVTM and CDR2 is ANQGSEA. The CDR3 runs 12 residues. V gave up 7 bases and J gave up 0 bases, with 10 bases separating them. The CDR3 region has the DNA TGCAGCGCTTCGGACAGCTCCTACGAGCAGTACTTC. This codes for CSASDSSYEQYF.

Many counts were recorded for this clonotype. The V call is TRBV5-4, the J call TRBJ1-5; no clear D gene. The germline CDR1 and CDR2 sequences are SGHNT and YYREEE (reference sequence). This CDR3 is built from 14 residues. With 4 bases removed from V and 0 bases from J, the gap between germline ends came to 8 bases. The CDR3 spells CASSPGISNQPQHF. CDR3 DNA sequence: TGTGCCAGCAGCCCTGGGATTAGCAATCAGCCCCAGCATTTT.

This clonotype was observed at least ten times. This chain uses TRBV7-2 with TRBJ1-5, with 7 bases fitting TRBD1. The CDR3 covers 14 residues. Germline assignment: CDR1 SGHTA and CDR2 FQGNSA. Germline trimming cut 1 base from V and 9 bases from J; bases unmatched to any gene: 6. The CDR3 is CASSLGQGLGPQHF. The CDR3 nucleotides read TGTGCCAGCAGCTTAGGACAGGGCTTGGGGCCCCAGCATTTT.

The DNA for the CDR3 is TGCGCCAGCAGCTCCGGGACTAGCGCGAATGAGCAGTTCTTC. This gives the protein CASSSGTSANEQFF. The chain is built from TRBV5-1 and TRBJ2-1; 10 positions agree with TRBD2. Trimming removed 3 bases from V and 7 bases from J; junction bases left unmatched: 4. The CDR3 length is 14 residues. Looked up from germline, CDR1 is SGHRS and CDR2 is YFSETQ.

This clonotype came up many times. J is TRBJ2-3 and V is TRBV7-2; 8 bases are a match to TRBD1. CDR1 and CDR2 (germline): SGHTA, FQGNSA. V was clipped by 5 bases and J by 1 base; unmatched bases: 8. CDR3 size: 16 residues. In nucleotides, the CDR3 is TGTGCCAGCAGCCCTGCTCCGGACAGGGGCACAGATACGCAGTATTTT. This sequence encodes CASSPAPDRGTDTQYF.

This clonotype was seen more than once but under ten times. The chain combines TRBV6-2 or TRBV6-3 with TRBJ1-5; 7 positions match TRBD1. CDR3 length: 16 amino acids. V shed 6 bases and J 0 bases; nucleotides not matched to a gene: 8. CDR1 MNHEY and CDR2 SVGEGT come from the germline V gene. This chain's CDR3 is CASRKGATHSNQPQHF. The CDR3 DNA reads TGTGCCAGCAGGAAGGGGGCCACCCATAGCAATCAGCCCCAGCATTTT.